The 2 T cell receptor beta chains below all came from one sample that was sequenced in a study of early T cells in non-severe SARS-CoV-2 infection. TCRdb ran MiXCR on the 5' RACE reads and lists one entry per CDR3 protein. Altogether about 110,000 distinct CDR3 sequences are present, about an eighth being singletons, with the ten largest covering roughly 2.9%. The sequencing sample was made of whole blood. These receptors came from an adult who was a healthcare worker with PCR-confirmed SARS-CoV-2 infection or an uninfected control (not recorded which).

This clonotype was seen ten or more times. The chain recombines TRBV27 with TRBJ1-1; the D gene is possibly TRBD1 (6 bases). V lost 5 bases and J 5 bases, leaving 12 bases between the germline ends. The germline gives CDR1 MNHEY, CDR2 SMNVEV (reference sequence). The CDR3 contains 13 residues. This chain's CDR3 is CASSITGRTEAFF. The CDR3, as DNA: TGTGCCAGCAGTATTACAGGGAGGACTGAAGCTTTCTTT.

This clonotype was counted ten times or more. Here the CDR3 reads CSARVGNPTGELFF. The CDR3 coding sequence is TGCAGCGCAAGGGTAGGGAACCCCACCGGGGAGCTGTTTTTT. This chain uses TRBV29-1 with TRBJ2-2; no clear D. Germline V gene data show CDR1 as SQVTM and CDR2 as ANQGSEA. V lost 7 bases to trimming and J lost 4 bases, with 16 bases between them. This CDR3 is 14 amino acids long.